This T cell receptor (beta chain) was profiled in a study of blood T cell repertoires in COVID-19. The overall study: From the United States, Italy and Spain came samples of acute and convalescent COVID-19. The cDNA or gDNA used as material had been derived from T cells, B-cell-depleted T cells, or PBMCs.

Seattle patients were enrolled while actively infected and followed longitudinally. In the original processing: Reference gene primer amplification gave nucleated cell count estimates. The repertoire was sequenced with immunoSEQ multiplex PCR; TCRdb's copy has only in-frame clones and lacks some. That table furnishes V, J and clone size, whereas the DNA furnished D and trimming. Altogether about 370,000 clones are present, about 90% being singletons, with the ten largest covering 8.5% to 12%. CDR1 is SGHAT, CDR2 FQNNGV, per germline. V lost 5 bases and J 5 bases, leaving 18 bases between the germline ends. The CDR3 totals 15 residues.

This chain links TRBV11-2 with TRBJ1-1; D may be TRBD1 (6 bases). The sequencing input was peripheral blood. This TCR was recovered from a woman aged 25-40 years with COVID-19, enrolled during active disease. The CDR3: CASSPGGGRGTEAFF. The CDR3 coding sequence is TGTGCCAGCAGCCCCGGGGGGGGGCGGGGAACTGAAGCTTTCTTT.